Listed below are T cell receptor beta chains from one sample, sequenced in a study of beta chain features in type 1 diabetes. TCRdb keeps only in-frame clones here, not all; method: immunoSEQ multiplex PCR. Of roughly 25,000 clones listed, approximately 74% are singletons. Sequencing was performed on Tregs from blood. These receptors came from a middle-aged woman in good health. Each CDR3 is given with its conserved first and last residue. The order of the fields is clone size, V gene, D gene, J gene, CDR3 protein, CDR3 DNA. A D gene is named only where the DNA matches it firmly. Expanded clones are given a class, and other clones once, few, many or no size at all.

size: NA; V: TRBV7-2; D: NA; J: TRBJ2-3; CDR3: CASSLRRRSSTDTQYF; DNA: TGTGCCAGCAGCTTAAGGCGCCGGAGTAGCACAGATACGCAGTATTTT
size: NA; V: TRBV5-1; D: NA; J: TRBJ1-2; CDR3: CASSLNVGFRGYGYTF; DNA: TGCGCCAGCAGCTTGAACGTCGGTTTTAGAGGCTATGGCTACACCTTC
size: NA; V: TRBV5-4; D: NA; J: TRBJ2-3; CDR3: CASSLWAGSTDTQYF; DNA: TGTGCCAGCAGCTTATGGGCAGGAAGCACAGATACGCAGTATTTT
size: NA; V: TRBV29-1; D: NA; J: TRBJ2-7; CDR3: CSVGLKYEQYF; DNA: TGCAGCGTGGGACTGAAATACGAGCAGTACTTC
size: NA; V: TRBV7-8; D: TRBD2; J: TRBJ2-3; CDR3: CASSLARGGAPDTQYF; DNA: TGTGCCAGCAGCTTAGCTCGCGGGGGGGCCCCAGATACGCAGTATTTT
size: NA; V: TRBV15; D: NA; J: TRBJ1-4; CDR3: CATSRGRGGSSREKLFF; DNA: TGTGCCACCAGCAGAGGCCGGGGGGGATCCTCCCGAGAAAAACTGTTTTTT
size: few; V: TRBV10-2; D: NA; J: TRBJ2-5; CDR3: CASSESQTTQYF; DNA: TGCGCCAGCAGTGAGTCACAAACCACCCAGTACTTC
size: NA; V: TRBV6-8; D: TRBD1; J: TRBJ1-2; CDR3: CASSPTGDYGYTF; DNA: TGTGCCAGCAGTCCGACAGGGGACTATGGCTACACCTTC
size: NA; V: TRBV10-1; D: NA; J: TRBJ2-1; CDR3: CASSDGAVPYNEQFF; DNA: TGCGCCAGCAGTGATGGGGCAGTCCCCTACAATGAGCAGTTCTTC
size: NA; V: TRBV7-8; D: TRBD1; J: TRBJ1-6; CDR3: CASSLGRDRNSPLHF; DNA: TGTGCCAGCAGCTTAGGCCGGGACAGGAATTCACCCCTCCACTTT
size: few; V: TRBV6-6; D: NA; J: TRBJ2-7; CDR3: CASSKRKADRDLVYF; DNA: TGTGCCAGCAGTAAGAGAAAAGCGGACCGGGACTTAGTGTACTTC
size: few; V: TRBV10-3; D: NA; J: TRBJ1-6; CDR3: CASSTPGDKNSPLHF; DNA: TGTGCCAGCAGTACCCCAGGGGACAAGAATTCACCCCTCCACTTT
size: NA; V: TRBV7-2; D: TRBD2; J: TRBJ2-5; CDR3: CASSPWTSSQYF; DNA: TGTGCCAGCAGCCCTTGGACTAGTTCCCAGTACTTC
size: NA; V: TRBV5-6; D: NA; J: TRBJ2-1; CDR3: CASSLRTGDRTYNEQFF; DNA: TGTGCCAGCAGCTTGAGGACGGGGGACCGTACCTACAATGAGCAGTTCTTC
size: NA; V: TRBV9; D: TRBD2; J: TRBJ2-2; CDR3: CASSSLGGGTKTGELFF; DNA: TGTGCCAGCAGCTCCCTTGGTGGGGGGACTAAAACCGGGGAGCTGTTTTTT
size: once; V: TRBV29-1; D: TRBD1; J: TRBJ2-7; CDR3: CSVEDQGAGGYEQYF; DNA: TGCAGCGTTGAAGATCAGGGGGCTGGCGGGTACGAGCAGTACTTC
size: NA; V: TRBV11-2; D: TRBD1; J: TRBJ2-7; CDR3: CASSFTQGAHYEQYF; DNA: TGTGCCAGCAGCTTTACACAGGGGGCACATTACGAGCAGTACTTC
size: NA; V: TRBV6-6; D: TRBD2; J: TRBJ2-3; CDR3: CASSNTGGGTQYF; DNA: TGTGCCAGCAGTAACACAGGCGGGGGAACGCAGTATTTT
size: few; V: TRBV13; D: NA; J: TRBJ2-7; CDR3: CASSPGTGGGYEQYF; DNA: TGTGCCAGCAGCCCCGGAACAGGGGGGGGCTACGAGCAGTACTTC
size: once; V: TRBV7-2; D: NA; J: TRBJ1-2; CDR3: CASSPYAGAQGYTF; DNA: TGTGCCAGCAGCCCTTACGCGGGGGCTCAAGGCTACACCTTC
size: NA; V: TRBV7-2; D: NA; J: TRBJ1-2; CDR3: CASSLNSGYGYTF; DNA: TGTGCCAGCAGCTTAAACAGTGGCTATGGCTACACCTTC
size: NA; V: TRBV5-1; D: NA; J: TRBJ2-3; CDR3: CASSLEQGLLDTQYF; DNA: TGCGCCAGCAGCTTGGAGCAGGGGTTGCTAGATACGCAGTATTTT
size: NA; V: TRBV7-9; D: NA; J: TRBJ2-3; CDR3: CASSTVRGGGINTQYF; DNA: TGTGCCAGCAGCACAGTCCGGGGAGGCGGCATAAATACGCAGTATTTT
size: NA; V: TRBV7-9; D: TRBD2; J: TRBJ2-3; CDR3: CASSSGLAGGADTQYF; DNA: TGTGCCAGCAGCTCAGGACTAGCGGGGGGTGCAGATACGCAGTATTTT
size: few; V: TRBV7-2; D: TRBD2; J: TRBJ2-5; CDR3: CASSPGTIQETQYF; DNA: TGTGCCAGCAGCCCAGGGACTATCCAAGAGACCCAGTACTTC
size: NA; V: TRBV7-9; D: NA; J: TRBJ1-2; CDR3: CASSTLTMATSGYTF; DNA: TGTGCCAGCAGCACACTGACAATGGCCACAAGTGGCTACACCTTC
size: NA; V: TRBV7-6; D: TRBD2; J: TRBJ2-5; CDR3: CASSLSSGGYQETQYF; DNA: TGTGCCAGCAGCTTATCTAGCGGGGGCTACCAAGAGACCCAGTACTTC
size: NA; V: TRBV9; D: NA; J: TRBJ2-7; CDR3: CASSVGLPRSEQYF; DNA: TGTGCCAGCAGCGTAGGGCTTCCCCGGAGCGAGCAGTACTTC
size: NA; V: TRBV7-9; D: TRBD1; J: TRBJ1-2; CDR3: CASSPGTGKNYGYTF; DNA: TGTGCCAGCAGCCCAGGGACAGGGAAGAACTATGGCTACACCTTC
size: NA; V: TRBV5-6; D: NA; J: TRBJ1-1; CDR3: CASSTRAEAFF; DNA: TGTGCCAGCAGCACGCGGGCTGAAGCTTTCTTT
size: NA; V: TRBV7-2; D: NA; J: TRBJ2-1; CDR3: CASSPQGTQFF; DNA: TGTGCCAGCAGCCCTCAGGGGACCCAGTTCTTC
size: few; V: TRBV18; D: NA; J: TRBJ1-4; CDR3: CASSPFTGPNEKLFF; DNA: TGTGCCAGCTCACCCTTTACAGGACCCAATGAAAAACTGTTTTTT
size: NA; V: TRBV2; D: NA; J: TRBJ1-4; CDR3: CASRGAREKLFF; DNA: TGTGCCAGCAGGGGGGCCAGGGAAAAACTGTTTTTT
size: NA; V: TRBV6-5; D: NA; J: TRBJ1-2; CDR3: CASSTISGVGYTF; DNA: TGTGCCAGCAGTACCATAAGCGGGGTCGGCTACACCTTC
size: NA; V: TRBV7-9; D: TRBD2; J: TRBJ2-2; CDR3: CASSSWTSGGLYTGELFF; DNA: TGTGCCAGCAGCTCCTGGACTAGCGGGGGGCTATACACCGGGGAGCTGTTTTTT
size: NA; V: TRBV5-4; D: NA; J: TRBJ1-6; CDR3: CASSLTGLDSPLHF; DNA: TGTGCCAGCAGCTTGACAGGGTTAGATTCACCCCTCCACTTT
size: few; V: TRBV7-2; D: TRBD2; J: TRBJ2-3; CDR3: CASSLVQRGGQDTQYF; DNA: TGTGCCAGCAGCTTAGTCCAGCGGGGGGGCCAAGATACGCAGTATTTT
size: few; V: TRBV2; D: NA; J: TRBJ2-3; CDR3: CASLYTDTQYF; DNA: TGTGCCAGCCTATACACAGATACGCAGTATTTT
size: NA; V: TRBV28; D: NA; J: TRBJ1-1; CDR3: CASASPGMNTEAFF; DNA: TGTGCCAGCGCCTCACCGGGAATGAACACTGAAGCTTTCTTT
size: once; V: TRBV6-6; D: TRBD1; J: TRBJ1-6; CDR3: CASSPDRVGSPLHF; DNA: TGTGCCAGCAGTCCGGACAGGGTGGGCTCACCCCTCCACTTT
size: NA; V: TRBV29-1; D: TRBD1; J: TRBJ1-1; CDR3: CSVGRQGLNTEAFF; DNA: TGCAGCGTCGGTCGACAGGGGCTGAACACTGAAGCTTTCTTT
size: NA; V: TRBV6-1; D: TRBD1; J: TRBJ2-7; CDR3: CASSLDRGIYEQYF; DNA: TGTGCCAGCAGTTTGGACAGGGGTATATACGAGCAGTACTTC
size: NA; V: TRBV5-1; D: TRBD2; J: TRBJ2-2; CDR3: CASSRRTSGMRLPGTGELFF; DNA: TGCGCCAGCAGCCGGCGGACTAGCGGGATGCGACTCCCGGGAACCGGGGAGCTGTTTTTT
size: NA; V: TRBV6-1; D: NA; J: TRBJ2-3; CDR3: CASVGRGSTDTQYF; DNA: TGTGCCAGCGTCGGGCGGGGCAGCACAGATACGCAGTATTTT
size: NA; V: TRBV5-1; D: TRBD1; J: TRBJ1-2; CDR3: CASSLQGDYGYTF; DNA: TGCGCCAGCAGCTTACAGGGGGACTATGGCTACACCTTC
size: NA; V: TRBV29-1; D: NA; J: TRBJ2-3; CDR3: CSVEGLGGHGDTQYF; DNA: TGCAGCGTTGAAGGTTTGGGAGGTCACGGAGATACGCAGTATTTT
size: NA; V: TRBV19; D: NA; J: TRBJ1-1; CDR3: CASSIGQNTEAFF; DNA: TGTGCCAGTAGTATAGGACAGAACACTGAAGCTTTCTTT
size: NA; V: TRBV4-3; D: NA; J: TRBJ1-2; CDR3: CASSQDPNRGGFGYTF; DNA: TGCGCCAGCAGCCAAGATCCCAATCGGGGTGGGTTTGGCTACACCTTC
size: NA; V: TRBV9; D: TRBD2; J: TRBJ2-3; CDR3: CASSPLAGGFRTDTQYF; DNA: TGTGCCAGCAGCCCCCTAGCGGGGGGATTTCGCACAGATACGCAGTATTTT
size: NA; V: TRBV7-9; D: TRBD1; J: TRBJ1-1; CDR3: CASSAPKGAAAEAFF; DNA: TGTGCCAGCAGCGCACCAAAGGGGGCGGCCGCTGAAGCTTTCTTT
size: NA; V: TRBV2; D: NA; J: TRBJ2-5; CDR3: CASRRNSGGGETQYF; DNA: TGTGCCAGCAGGCGAAACTCCGGCGGTGGAGAGACCCAGTACTTC
size: NA; V: TRBV5-1; D: NA; J: TRBJ2-1; CDR3: CASSTGSYNEQFF; DNA: TGCGCCAGCAGCACCGGCTCCTACAATGAGCAGTTCTTC
size: NA; V: TRBV11-2; D: TRBD1; J: TRBJ2-1; CDR3: CASSLSGFPGQGSDNEQFF; DNA: TGTGCCAGCAGCTTAAGTGGTTTCCCCGGACAGGGCTCTGACAATGAGCAGTTCTTC
size: once; V: TRBV18; D: TRBD2; J: TRBJ2-1; CDR3: CASSPTGTSGGAPYNEQFF; DNA: TGTGCCAGCTCACCAACCGGGACTAGCGGGGGGGCTCCCTACAATGAGCAGTTCTTC